The source of this T cell receptor (beta chain) is a study of T-cell memory formation after mild COVID-19. Across the study: TCR clusters mostly belonged to single donors.

Study results and limitations: Shrinking CD4+ clones were chiefly CM and EM; CD8+ ones were chiefly EMRA. Clones that got smaller from day 15 to 85 had even CD4/CD8, while clones growing later tipped toward CD4+.

Points on this clonotype: Antigen specificity is unknown.

5'RACE with constant-segment primers yielded barcoded, UMI-tagged TCR alpha and TCR beta cDNA libraries. MiXCR, applied by TCRdb to the 5' RACE reads, yields one record per CDR3 protein. The sample includes 300,000 to 400,000 distinct CDR3 sequences, roughly 20% of them seen just once. Input material: PBMCs or a T cell subset sorted from them (not recorded which). This TCR came from an adult woman who had mild COVID-19 (a few samples of this study predate the infection). Cell type and time point are not known.

The CDR3 loop is CAQLRVAGPLCFHTDTQYF. DNA for the CDR3: TGTGCACAGTTGCGGGTAGCGGGCCCTCTGTGTTTTCACACAGATACGCAGTATTTT. The rearrangement joins TRBV12-2 to TRBJ2-3; TRBD2, the D gene given by the table, was not confirmed from the DNA. TRBV12-2 counts as a pseudogene. The CDR3 contains 19 residues.